This TCR beta chain originates from a study of blood T cell repertoires in COVID-19. There are 17 residues in the CDR3. J was trimmed by 3 bases and V by 5 bases; bases with no gene match: 15. Germline loops: CDR1 SGHVS, CDR2 FQNEAQ. Original processing methods: For nucleated cells, counts were estimated from reference gene primer amplification. Only in-frame clones appear in the TCRdb table, and some are missing; sequencing was by immunoSEQ multiplex PCR. That table furnishes V, J and clone size, whereas the DNA furnished D and trimming. The sample has roughly 100,000 clones; 80% to 95% are singletons. Seattle's cohort entered during active infection and was followed longitudinally.

The origin of this receptor is a woman between 45 and 60 years old with COVID-19, enrolled during active disease. This sequence joins TRBV7-8 and TRBJ1-2, with 7 bases matching TRBD1. Sequencing was done on a sample of peripheral blood. CDR3 DNA sequence: TGTGCCAGCAGCCGCCCCCCCACAGGGGTTCAGGACTATGGCTACACCTTC. It translates to CASSRPPTGVQDYGYTF.